The 18 T cell receptor beta chains reported below all come from one sample, sequenced in a study of human T cells and chemical hapten exposure. TCRdb used MiXCR to reprocess the RACE reads, holding one entry per CDR3 protein. The sample lists 45,000 or so distinct CDR3 sequences, less than 4.5% seen once, with around 5.8% in the top ten. The sample's time point: healthy volunteer bleed at 2 weeks. Unfractionated whole blood served as the source for total RNA extraction. The sequenced sample was whole blood. Receptors were obtained from a human donor in good health. Some clones in this sample may be carry-over from other donors' samples.

This clonotype has only a few counts. The rearrangement joins TRBV30 to TRBJ1-6; D is uncertain. V lost 5 bases, J lost 5 bases, and 10 bases lay in between. This CDR3 spans 13 amino acids. Looked up from germline, CDR1 is GTSNPN and CDR2 is SVGIG (reference sequence). The CDR3 spells CAWGTGNNSPLHF. The CDR3 nucleotides are TGTGCCTGGGGAACCGGGAATAATTCACCCCTCCACTTT.

This clonotype was observed a few times. This sequence joins TRBV4-1 and TRBJ1-1; TRBD1 is a possible D gene (5 bases). Trimming removed 3 bases from V and 0 bases from J, with 20 bases in between. Germline V gene sequence: CDR1 MGHRA, CDR2 YSYEKL. The CDR3 is 18 amino acids. In DNA, the CDR3 is TGCGCCAGCAGCCATTCCCCGCGGGGGACCCCGATGAACACTGAAGCTTTCTTT. Translated, it gives CASSHSPRGTPMNTEAFF.

This clonotype was recorded a few times. The chain combines TRBV12-3 or TRBV12-4 with TRBJ2-7; 8 nucleotides line up with TRBD1. The CDR3 length is 16 residues. Trimming at V came to 1 base and at J to 5 bases, leaving 10 bases not matched to a gene. CDR3 sequence: CASSLVQGARFDEQYF. In DNA form, the CDR3 reads TGTGCCAGCAGTTTAGTTCAGGGGGCGCGGTTCGACGAGCAGTACTTC.

This clonotype was seen many times. V and J are TRBV6-5 and TRBJ2-7; 10 bases agree with TRBD1. The germline gives CDR1 MNHEY, CDR2 SVGAGI. The CDR3 length is 13 residues. The ends lost 7 bases at V and 2 bases at J; junction bases unmatched: 2. CDR3 sequence reads: CASIGQGAYEQYF. CDR3 nucleotide sequence: TGTGCCAGCATCGGACAGGGGGCCTACGAGCAGTACTTC.

The chain recombines TRBV28 with TRBJ1-5; D gene unclear. V dropped 4 bases and J dropped 5 bases, with 9 bases sitting between them. This CDR3 has 13 residues. Per germline, CDR1 MDHEN and CDR2 SYDVKM. Written as DNA, the CDR3 is TGTGCCAGCAGTTCCCAGAGGGATCAGCCCCAGCATTTT. Protein product: CASSSQRDQPQHF.

This clonotype has at least ten counts. The chain combines TRBV28 with TRBJ1-3; D perhaps matches TRBD1 (5 bases). The length of the CDR3 is 15 residues. CDR1 and CDR2 (germline): MDHEN, SYDVKM. Trimming pared 6 bases from V and 0 bases from J, leaving 12 bases between. The CDR3 DNA reads as TGTGCCAGCAGCCCCGGGACGGACTCTGGAAACACCATATATTTT. Its translation: CASSPGTDSGNTIYF.

A few counts support this clonotype. V is TRBV5-1 and J is TRBJ2-7; D gene unclear. Germline V CDR1 and CDR2: SGHRS, YFSETQ. The CDR3 length is 16 residues. V lost 0 bases and J lost 2, with 15 bases in between. The CDR3 sequence is CASSLAGSTATYEQYF. In DNA, the CDR3 is TGCGCCAGCAGCTTGGCCGGTTCAACGGCGACCTACGAGCAGTACTTC.

The chain joins TRBV7-9 to TRBJ2-7, with a weak D call TRBD2 (6 bases). Trimming shortened V by 4 bases and J by 6 bases, and 19 bases separated the two germline ends. The germline CDR1 and CDR2 sequences are SEHNR and FQNEAQ (reference sequence). The CDR3 contains 15 residues. This CDR3 reads CASSSSTGSQREQYF. The DNA for the CDR3 is TGTGCCAGCAGCTCAAGTACCGGGAGCCAACGCGAGCAGTACTTC. The full variable domain, with the rest looked up from reference TRBV7-9 and TRBJ2-7, is DTGVSQNPRHKITKRGQNVTFRCDPISEHNRLYWYRQTLGQGPEFLTYFQNEAQLEKSRLLSDRFSAERPKGSFSTLEIQRTEQGDSAMYLCASSSSTGSQREQYFGPGTRLTVT.

This clonotype was counted at least ten times. This chain connects TRBV6-4 to TRBJ2-3; weak D call: TRBD1 (5 bases). Trimming took off 2 bases at V and 4 bases at J, with 28 bases between the two ends. Germline-derived CDR1 and CDR2 are MRHNA and SNTAGT. This CDR3 region has 20 residues. The CDR3 bases are TGTGCCAGCAGTGACGAGCGACAGTACAGGAGTGTAATGTGGGCAGATACGCAGTATTTT. Translation: CASSDERQYRSVMWADTQYF.

The V gene is TRBV2, the J gene TRBJ2-1; 8 nucleotides line up with TRBD1. The CDR3 runs to 15 residues. CDR1 and CDR2 (germline): SNHLY, FYNNEI. The V segment lost 5 bases and the J segment 9 bases; nucleotides outside the gene matches: 12. The CDR3 DNA follows: TGTGCCAGCAGTCCCAGCAGGGGGCATGGTGGTGAGCAGTTCTTC. Translated: CASSPSRGHGGEQFF.

This clonotype came up many times. V and J are TRBV27 and TRBJ1-3; no firm D call. Trimming removed 3 bases at V and 0 bases at J, with 12 bases between. CDR1 is MNHEY and CDR2 is SMNVEV in the germline V gene (reference sequence). CDR3 length: 16 residues. CDR3 amino acids: CASSFAEPLSGNTIYF. In DNA, the CDR3 is TGTGCCAGCAGTTTCGCGGAGCCTCTCTCTGGAAACACCATATATTTT.

This clonotype was seen many times. The chain has TRBV6-5 and TRBJ2-1; D gene uncertain. The CDR3 has 15 residues. Trimming took off 0 bases at V and 9 bases at J, with 15 bases between the two ends. From germline, CDR1 is MNHEY and CDR2 SVGAGI. CDR3 DNA sequence: TGTGCCAGCAGTTACTCTCTTATGCGAGGCCCTGAGCAGTTCTTC. It is translated as CASSYSLMRGPEQFF.

This clonotype was seen ten or more times. The rearrangement uses TRBV19 and TRBJ2-2; 11 nucleotides align to TRBD2. Germline-derived CDR1 and CDR2 are LNHDA and SQIVND (reference sequence). With V trimmed by 5 bases and J by 0 bases, 17 bases remained unmatched. The CDR3 has 21 residues. CDR3 sequence reads: CASSPRGSGRATFANTGELFF. The CDR3 nucleotides read TGTGCCAGTAGTCCCCGTGGTAGCGGGAGGGCTACCTTCGCGAACACCGGGGAGCTGTTTTTT.

Many counts were recorded for this clonotype. The chain joins TRBV28 to TRBJ1-2; no firm D call. The CDR3 length is 11 residues. Trimming cost V 3 bases and J 8 bases, with 7 bases left between them. Germline assignment: CDR1 MDHEN and CDR2 SYDVKM. The CDR3 region has the DNA TGTGCCAGCAGTTTGGGAAGCGGCTACACCTTC. Encoded protein: CASSLGSGYTF.

This clonotype was counted a few times. The V call is TRBV2, the J call TRBJ2-3, with D perhaps being TRBD1 or TRBD2 (5 bases each). V lost 4 bases to trimming and J lost 0 bases, with 8 bases between them. Germline values: CDR1 SNHLY, CDR2 FYNNEI. This CDR3 is built from 14 residues. The CDR3 here is CASSGGGSTDTQYF. The CDR3 coding sequence is TGTGCCAGCAGTGGGGGCGGGAGCACAGATACGCAGTATTTT.

This clonotype showed up many times. The chain has TRBV6-2 or TRBV6-3 and TRBJ1-6; no reliable D call. This CDR3 is built from 15 residues. CDR1 MNHEY and CDR2 SVGEGT come from the germline V gene. V was shortened by 2 bases and J by 9 bases, with 14 bases between the two germline ends. The CDR3 nucleotides read TGTGCCAGCAGTTACCTTAATGTGCGGGGTTCACCCCTCCACTTT. Protein: CASSYLNVRGSPLHF.

Many counts were recorded for this clonotype. The chain joins TRBV27 to TRBJ2-7; 16 bases agree with TRBD2. Germline V gene sequence: CDR1 MNHEY, CDR2 SMNVEV (reference sequence). V lost 5 bases to trimming and J lost 12 bases; unmatched junction nucleotides: 7. This CDR3 contains 14 residues. The CDR3 DNA is TGTGCCAGCAGTCCCCTGGGACTAGCGGGGGGGGCGTACTTC. This sequence encodes CASSPLGLAGGAYF.

This clonotype appeared many times. The chain uses TRBV29-1 and TRBJ2-4; 8 bases agree with TRBD1. CDR1 and CDR2 (germline): SQVTM, ANQGSEA. V dropped 6 bases and J dropped 2; count of bases not matched to a gene: 3. There are 13 residues in the CDR3. The CDR3 sequence is CSVGQGTKNIQYF. The CDR3 region has the DNA TGCAGCGTAGGACAGGGCACCAAAAACATTCAGTACTTC.